This T cell receptor beta chain was sequenced during a study of T cell responses to AZD1222 COVID-19 vaccine. Points from the study as a whole: Seropositivity was recorded at baseline in only six AZD1222 recipients. Two AZD1222 doses significantly raised spike-specific TCR breadth and depth over controls.

This CDR3 contains 18 residues. From germline, CDR1 is SEHNR and CDR2 FQNEAQ (reference sequence). The germline V and J ends were trimmed by 5 bases and 6 bases, with 26 bases remaining between them. Clones were read by immunoSEQ multiplex PCR, and TCRdb kept only the in-frame ones, dropping some. The sample lists about 150,000 clones; about nine tenths were seen once. With regard to this clone: The antigen remains undetermined.

This rearrangement joins TRBV7-9 to TRBJ2-1; D may be TRBD2 (6 bases). The clonotype was recovered from an adult who received the AZD1222 COVID-19 vaccine. The material sequenced was peripheral blood, taken 28 days after the second AZD1222 dose. The CDR3 reads CASSHRVGGIPLGNEQFF. The CDR3 region has the DNA TGTGCCAGCAGCCATAGAGTAGGCGGGATTCCTTTAGGCAATGAGCAGTTCTTC.